The 20 T cell receptor beta chains below all came from one sample that was sequenced in a study of cytomegalovirus exposure and HLA in healthy donors. Primers included in the PCR were 60 Vbeta and 13 Jbeta primers. Produced via immunoSEQ multiplex PCR; TCRdb's table is partial and in-frame only. This sample lists about 190,000 clones; its ten largest clones have roughly 0.98%. The specimen was PBMCs. These receptors were obtained from a woman in her twenties or thirties in good health and CMV-seropositive.

The chain employs TRBV27 and TRBJ2-7; 7 nucleotides match TRBD2. V gave up 11 bases and J gave up 1 base; unmatched junction bases: 8. CDR1 and CDR2 from the germline V gene are MNHEY and SMNVEV (reference sequence). The CDR3 spans 13 residues. CDR3: CASRGAGSYEQYF. DNA of the CDR3: TGTGCCTCCAGAGGAGCGGGATCCTACGAGCAGTACTTC.

About this clone itself: The sample contains more than one DNA sequence encoding this CDR3. The V and J genes are TRBV29-1 and TRBJ1-2, with a tentative D call TRBD1 (5 bases). V was trimmed by 4 bases and J by 5 bases, leaving 20 bases between them. Germline V gene sequence: CDR1 SQVTM, CDR2 ANQGSEA. This CDR3 region has 15 residues. The CDR3, as DNA: TGCAGCGTTGTCAGGGACGAAGTTGCGGGGTATGGCTACACCTTC. Protein: CSVVRDEVAGYGYTF.

CDR3 sequence (DNA): TGTGCCAGCTCAAACGGACTGGACTATGGCTACACCTTC. Its protein product is CASSNGLDYGYTF. The chain joins TRBV18 to TRBJ1-2; no reliable D call. V was clipped by 5 bases and J by 3 bases, with 10 bases between them. Germline V gene sequence: CDR1 KGHSH, CDR2 LQKENI. The CDR3 consists of 13 residues.

J is TRBJ2-5 and V is TRBV7-6; D is perhaps TRBD2 (5 bases). The DNA end lines up better with TRBJ2-7; the J call may be wrong. The V gene's germline CDR1 is SGHVS and CDR2 FNYEAQ. The CDR3 is 14 residues long. The CDR3 loop reads CASSLDGLSYEQYF. Here the CDR3 DNA reads TGTGCCAGCAGCCTGGACGGACTCTCCTACGAGCAGTACTTC.

This chain links TRBV27 with TRBJ2-1, with TRBD2 matching over 14 bases. This CDR3 contains 16 residues. Germline-derived CDR1 and CDR2 are MNHEY and SMNVEV (reference sequence). J was trimmed by 2 bases and V by 8 bases; bases with no gene match: 5. The CDR3 loop reads CASGLAGGTAYNEQFF. Here the CDR3 DNA reads TGTGCCAGCGGACTAGCGGGAGGAACAGCCTACAATGAGCAGTTCTTC.

V and J are TRBV5-1 and TRBJ2-1, with TRBD1 identical over 7 bases. V was clipped by 6 bases and J by 0 bases; unmatched bases: 3. Germline V gene data show CDR1 as SGHRS and CDR2 as YFSETQ. The length of the CDR3 is 14 residues. CDR3 protein: CASKTGISYNEQFF. CDR3 nucleotide sequence: TGCGCCAGCAAGACAGGGATCTCCTACAATGAGCAGTTCTTC.

The chain carries TRBV5-1 and TRBJ2-1, with TRBD2 matching 8 bases. The V gene end was trimmed by 2 bases and the J gene end by 7 bases; junction bases not matched to a gene: 8. This CDR3 is built from 15 residues. CDR1 is SGHRS, CDR2 YFSETQ, per germline. As DNA, the CDR3 is TGCGCCAGCAGCTTTGGGCGCGGGGGGATAAATGAGCAGTTCTTC. Its translation is CASSFGRGGINEQFF.

J is TRBJ2-7 and V is TRBV18; 7 positions agree with TRBD1. V lost 5 bases to trimming and J lost 6 bases; unmatched junction nucleotides: 10. The CDR3 consists of 14 residues. In germline, CDR1 is KGHSH, CDR2 LQKENI. The CDR3 sequence: CASSVQGPSGEQYF. The CDR3 DNA follows: TGTGCCAGCTCAGTACAGGGGCCCTCGGGCGAGCAGTACTTC.

The chain links TRBV28 to TRBJ1-2; D possibly corresponds to TRBD1 (6 bases). CDR3 length: 12 residues. Trimming shortened V by 5 bases and J by 5 bases, and 9 bases separated the two germline ends. Germline CDR1 and CDR2: MDHEN and SYDVKM. DNA of the CDR3: TGTGCCAGCAGTGATACAGGGTATGGCTACACCTTC. Protein: CASSDTGYGYTF.

V usage is TRBV10-3 and J usage is TRBJ1-2; a weak D match, TRBD1 (5 bases). Germline assignment: CDR1 ENHRY and CDR2 SYGVKD. V dropped 7 bases and J dropped 4 bases, with 22 bases sitting between them. CDR3 length: 16 residues. CDR3 sequence reads: CAIKGVIGRVTYGYTF. The CDR3 DNA reads TGTGCCATCAAAGGCGTTATCGGCAGGGTAACCTATGGCTACACCTTC.

Here the CDR3 DNA reads TGTGCCAGTAGTATTTATCAGGGGGGATCGAGCAATCAGCCCCAGCATTTT. Its protein is CASSIYQGGSSNQPQHF. This chain connects TRBV19 to TRBJ1-5; 7 bases fit TRBD1. Germline V gene lookup returns CDR1 LNHDA and CDR2 SQIVND (reference sequence). The J segment lost 1 base and the V segment lost 3 bases, leaving 9 bases of the junction unmatched. This CDR3 region has 17 residues.

The V gene is TRBV10-2, the J gene TRBJ2-1, with 8 bases matching TRBD2. V lost 5 bases and J lost 5; bases outside the gene matches: 5. This CDR3 has 14 amino acids. Germline CDR1 reads WSHSY; CDR2 reads SAAADI. CDR3 in DNA: TGCGCCAGCAGTTATAGCGGGAACGACAATGAGCAGTTCTTC. As protein: CASSYSGNDNEQFF.

This chain links TRBV2 with TRBJ2-5; 12 nucleotides line up with TRBD2. The J call may be in error: the DNA end matches TRBJ2-7 better. Germline lookup yields CDR1 SNHLY and CDR2 FYNNEI. The CDR3 consists of 15 residues. CDR3 sequence reads: CASRVLAGGSYEQYF. CDR3 nucleotide sequence: TGTGCCAGCAGGGTTCTAGCGGGGGGGTCCTACGAGCAGTACTTC.

V is TRBV19 and J is TRBJ2-2; 8 bases fit TRBD2. V gave up 6 bases and J gave up 3 bases; unmatched junction bases: 15. Germline values: CDR1 LNHDA, CDR2 SQIVND (reference sequence). The CDR3 is 18 residues long. The CDR3 DNA reads TGTGCCAGTAGGTCGTCGGTTAGCGGGACCATTTACACCGGGGAGCTGTTTTTT. This translates into CASRSSVSGTIYTGELFF.

The chain has TRBV25-1 and TRBJ2-2; 7 positions agree with TRBD1. The germline gives CDR1 MGHDK, CDR2 SYGVNS. Losses at the gene ends were 6 bases for V and 0 bases for J; bases not matched to a gene: 10. There are 17 residues in the CDR3. CDR3 coding DNA: TGTGCCAGCAGAGGGGGCGGAAACACCGCGAACACCGGGGAGCTGTTTTTT. It specifies CASRGGGNTANTGELFF.

This chain connects TRBV9 to TRBJ2-1; no clear D gene. The germline gives CDR1 SGDLS, CDR2 YYNGEE. The V end was cut by 2 bases, the J end by 8 bases, with 14 bases between. The CDR3 is 14 amino acids. CDR3 region: CASSVRSNLDEQFF. The DNA of the CDR3 is TGTGCCAGCAGCGTTAGGAGTAACTTGGATGAGCAGTTCTTC.

The CDR3 bases are TGTGCCAGCGGATATGGAGCCGTGAACACTGAAGCTTTCTTT. It is translated as CASGYGAVNTEAFF. V and J are TRBV7-8 and TRBJ1-1; no clear D gene. The germline gives CDR1 SGHVS, CDR2 FQNEAQ. The CDR3 has 14 amino acids. V was cut by 8 bases and J by 0 bases, with 13 bases left in between. The full variable domain, in which reference TRBV7-8 and TRBJ1-1 provide the parts outside the CDR3, is GAGVSQSPRYKVAKRGQDVALRCDPISGHVSLFWYQQALGQGPEFLTYFQNEAQLDKSGLPSDRFFAERPEGSVSTLKIQRTQQEDSAVYLCASGYGAVNTEAFFGQGTRLTVV.

The chain couples TRBV6-5 to TRBJ2-7; maybe TRBD2 (5 bases). Germline assignment: CDR1 MNHEY and CDR2 SVGAGI. V was clipped by 5 bases and J by 3 bases, with 11 bases between them. CDR3 length equals 13 residues. The CDR3 reads CASSPQAGYEQYF. The CDR3 DNA sequence: TGTGCCAGCAGTCCTCAGGCGGGCTACGAGCAGTACTTC.

This chain joins TRBV10-3 and TRBJ2-5, with 7 positions matching TRBD2. The germline V gene encodes CDR1 ENHRY and CDR2 SYGVKD. CDR3 length: 17 amino acids. With 0 bases clipped from V and 2 bases from J, the junction kept 9 bases outside the gene matches. The CDR3 loop is CAISESLGRTRQETQYF. CDR3 coding DNA: TGTGCCATCAGTGAGTCCCTGGGTAGGACTAGACAAGAGACCCAGTACTTC.

The chain recombines TRBV28 with TRBJ1-1; D is perhaps TRBD1 (6 bases). CDR3 length equals 16 residues. Germline-derived CDR1 and CDR2 are MDHEN and SYDVKM. The V and J ends lost 0 bases and 6 bases respectively, with 17 bases between them. CDR3 nucleotides: TGTGCCAGCAGTTTATGGGGGGCTTATGGGGTCCCTGAAGCTTTCTTT. It specifies CASSLWGAYGVPEAFF. Using reference TRBV28 and TRBJ1-1 for the parts outside the CDR3, the full variable domain is DVKVTQSSRYLVKRTGEKVFLECVQDMDHENMFWYRQDPGLGLRLIYFSYDVKMKEKGDIPEGYSVSREKKERFSLILESASTNQTSMYLCASSLWGAYGVPEAFFGQGTRLTVV.